This note documents a single T cell receptor (beta chain) sequence. This sample is part of a study of technical replicates of blood from a few donors. Sequenced by immunoSEQ multiplex PCR; TCRdb stores in-frame clones only, minus some. The data show tens of thousands of clones, approximately 92% seen once. Sequencing used T cells isolated from PBMCs. This TCR was sampled from a human donor in good health.

The CDR3 is CASSKVSAGVNICSSTDTQYF. CDR3 nucleotides: TGTGCCAGCAGCAAAGTCTCGGCAGGGGTAAACATTTGCTCTAGCACAGATACGCAGTATTTT. V usage is TRBV21-1 and J usage is TRBJ2-3; TRBD1 was called by the table and not checked on the DNA. TRBV21-1 is reported as a pseudogene. CDR3 size: 21 residues.